This TCR beta chain was identified in a study of post-analysis software for immune sequencing data. On the study more broadly: Patients with relapsing-remitting, secondary progressive and progressive-relapsing multiple sclerosis courses were all represented. Overall study results and limits: Relative to controls, patients had five TRBV segments at higher frequency, with TRBV5-6, TRBV5-1 and TRBV20-1 among these. When compared against controls, multiple sclerosis patients showed significantly lower normalized Chao1 diversity. Strong co-clustering by F measure was seen for same-batch samples.

This clonotype was picked up a small number of times. Its antigen is undetermined. Every TCR beta cDNA library bore unique molecular identifiers. T cells numbering roughly 0.9 to 10 million yielded cDNA molecules that totaled roughly 500,000. One entry per CDR3 protein results from TCRdb running MiXCR on the PCR reads. The sample lists about 680,000 distinct CDR3 sequences, roughly three fifths occurring once. V was shortened by 2 bases and J by 4 bases, with 10 bases between the two germline ends. Germline V gene data show CDR1 as MRHNA and CDR2 as SNTAGT. The CDR3 is 14 residues long. The sequence was obtained from a girl aged 2 to 9 with multiple sclerosis. The chain uses TRBV6-4 and TRBJ2-3; the D is unclear. Sequenced: blood. The CDR3 sequence is CASSDRSGPDTQYF. In DNA, the CDR3 is TGTGCCAGCAGTGACAGGTCGGGTCCAGATACGCAGTATTTT.